Each of the 32 T cell receptor beta chains below was sequenced from the same sample in a study of human T cells and chemical hapten exposure. Time point in this sample: patch test 3, about 24 weeks after DPC sensitization. Regarding treatment: therapeutic diphenylcyclopropenone sensitization with weekly scalp DPC. TCRdb re-derived calls from the RACE reads in MiXCR, one entry per CDR3 protein. The sample consists of under 200,000 distinct CDR3 sequences, 25% to 35% of them appearing once. The sample consisted of whole blood, taken in connection with sensitization to the hapten diphenylcyclopropenone (DPC). Every receptor here comes from a woman between 18 and 29 years old with alopecia areata. Some clones in this sample may be carry-over from other donors' samples.

The rearrangement links TRBV12-3 or TRBV12-4 to TRBJ1-6, with TRBD1 as a possible D gene (5 bases). V was shortened by 5 bases and J by 1 base, with 9 bases between the two germline ends. This CDR3 spans 15 amino acids. The CDR3 reads CASSPGGSYNSPLHF. CDR3 sequence (DNA): TGTGCCAGCAGTCCCGGGGGTTCCTATAATTCACCCCTCCACTTT.

The sample holds a few counts of this clonotype. J is TRBJ2-1 and V is TRBV6-5; 7 nucleotides line up with TRBD2. V was clipped by 5 bases and J by 12 bases; unmatched bases: 16. The CDR3 extends over 15 amino acids. The germline V gene has CDR1 MNHEY and CDR2 SVGAGI. CDR3 residues: CASSLLADFPSRQFF. CDR3 coding DNA: TGTGCCAGCAGTCTTCTAGCGGACTTTCCGTCGAGGCAGTTCTTC.

V is TRBV7-9 and J is TRBJ2-7; D might be TRBD1 (6 bases). The CDR3 is 12 residues long. Germline lookup yields CDR1 SEHNR and CDR2 FQNEAQ (reference sequence). V was shortened by 5 bases and J by 6 bases, with 11 bases between the two germline ends. CDR3 protein: CASSQGSPEQYF. The CDR3 DNA is TGTGCCAGCAGCCAGGGGAGCCCCGAGCAGTACTTC.

The genes are TRBV7-3 and TRBJ2-3; a possible D gene is TRBD2 (6 bases). The V end was cut by 4 bases, the J end by 4 bases, with 15 bases between. The CDR3 extends over 15 amino acids. Germline V gene lookup returns CDR1 SGHTA and CDR2 FQGTGA. For the CDR3, the DNA is TGTGCCAGCAGCTCCGGGACTTTACGCGCAGATACGCAGTATTTT. Protein product: CASSSGTLRADTQYF.

In this sample, this clonotype turned up many times. J is TRBJ2-1 and V is TRBV7-3; D unresolved. Germline CDR1 reads SGHTA; CDR2 reads FQGTGA. Trimming took off 5 bases at V and 6 bases at J, with 11 bases between the two ends. The CDR3 has 13 residues. The CDR3 loop reads CASSLMAGNEQFF. CDR3 nucleotides: TGTGCCAGCAGCCTTATGGCCGGCAATGAGCAGTTCTTC.

V gene TRBV10-2 combines with J gene TRBJ2-1; 10 bases agree with TRBD2. In germline, CDR1 is WSHSY, CDR2 SAAADI. The CDR3 sequence is 18 residues long. Losses at the gene ends were 6 bases for V and 0 bases for J; bases not matched to a gene: 11. The CDR3, as DNA: TGCGCCAGCAGGGATTCTAGCGGGGGCCGCAGCTCCTACAATGAGCAGTTCTTC. Amino acids: CASRDSSGGRSSYNEQFF.

V gene TRBV5-1 combines with J gene TRBJ2-5; D is undetermined. This CDR3 region has 13 residues. The germline CDR1 and CDR2 sequences are SGHRS and YFSETQ. The V and J ends lost 2 bases and 7 bases respectively, with 12 bases between them. CDR3 DNA sequence: TGCGCCAGCAGCTTTAGGGCTCCGGGGACCCAGTACTTC. As protein: CASSFRAPGTQYF.

The chain joins TRBV21-1 to TRBJ2-1; the table's TRBD1 call for D was not verified on the DNA. TRBV21-1 is reported as a pseudogene. This CDR3 contains 20 residues. The CDR3 sequence: CASRRPPGQGPRRPENEQFF. In DNA form, the CDR3 reads TGTGCCAGCAGGCGACCCCCGGGACAGGGCCCGCGCCGCCCTGAGAATGAGCAGTTCTTC.

The chain is built from TRBV5-1 and TRBJ1-5; maybe TRBD1 (5 bases). Germline V gene sequence: CDR1 SGHRS, CDR2 YFSETQ. Trimming shortened V by 0 bases and J by 5 bases, and 18 bases separated the two germline ends. CDR3 length equals 17 residues. The CDR3 loop is CASSLGPQGISDQPQHF. The CDR3 nucleotides read TGCGCCAGCAGCTTGGGGCCGCAGGGAATTTCGGATCAGCCCCAGCATTTT.

This clonotype was observed a handful of times. J is TRBJ2-7 and V is TRBV3-1, with 8 bases lining up with TRBD2. CDR3 length: 15 amino acids. The V and J ends lost 6 bases and 3 bases, in that order; junction bases with no gene match: 10. Germline V gene sequence: CDR1 LGHDT, CDR2 YNNKEL (reference sequence). CDR3 in amino acids: CASSWTTGRGYEQYF. The CDR3 bases are TGTGCCAGCAGTTGGACGACCGGGAGGGGCTACGAGCAGTACTTC.

This clonotype was recorded a few times. The chain is built from TRBV4-1 and TRBJ1-4, with D possibly matching TRBD1 (5 bases). From germline, CDR1 is MGHRA and CDR2 YSYEKL. Trimming pared 6 bases from V and 8 bases from J, leaving 10 bases between. This CDR3 has 12 residues. Written as DNA, the CDR3 is TGCGCCAGCAGGCAGGGAGGCGAAAAACTGTTTTTT. Translation: CASRQGGEKLFF.

V is TRBV20-1 and J is TRBJ1-5, with D uncertain. CDR3 length equals 15 residues. Germline V gene data show CDR1 as DFQATT and CDR2 as SNEGSKA (reference sequence). Trimming stripped 0 bases from V and 3 bases from J, with 12 bases between. The CDR3 is CSARDKGRFNQPQHF. CDR3 nucleotide sequence: TGCAGTGCTAGAGACAAGGGCAGGTTCAATCAGCCCCAGCATTTT.

This clonotype was picked up a small number of times. The CDR3 region is CASSLSWNQPQHF. The DNA of the CDR3 is TGTGCCAGCAGCTTAAGCTGGAATCAGCCCCAGCATTTT. The chain has TRBV7-9 and TRBJ1-5; D is undetermined. V dropped 2 bases and J dropped 4 bases, with 6 bases sitting between them. In germline, CDR1 is SEHNR, CDR2 FQNEAQ (reference sequence). The CDR3 extends over 13 amino acids.

This chain links TRBV3-1 with TRBJ1-1; 9 nucleotides line up with TRBD1. This CDR3 has 16 amino acids. The V gene end was trimmed by 4 bases and the J gene end by 1 base; junction bases not matched to a gene: 7. CDR1 LGHDT and CDR2 YNNKEL come from the germline V gene (reference sequence). CDR3 loop: CASSLRDRVRNTEAFF. CDR3 nucleotides: TGTGCCAGCAGCCTCCGGGACAGGGTGAGGAACACTGAAGCTTTCTTT.

This chain uses TRBV5-1 with TRBJ2-7; D uncertain. CDR3 size: 13 residues. The V gene's germline CDR1 is SGHRS and CDR2 YFSETQ. V was trimmed by 0 bases and J by 0 bases, leaving 4 bases between them. This chain's CDR3 is CASSLERSYEQYF. DNA for the CDR3: TGCGCCAGCAGCTTGGAGCGCTCCTACGAGCAGTACTTC.

This clonotype was seen just once. V gene TRBV6-2 or TRBV6-3 combines with J gene TRBJ2-1; TRBD1 or TRBD2 may be the D gene (5 bases each). This CDR3 is 15 amino acids long. V was trimmed by 2 bases and J by 5 bases, leaving 13 bases between them. Germline lookup yields CDR1 MNHEY and CDR2 SVGEGT. CDR3 DNA: TGTGCCAGCAGTTACAGGGGCGGGTCCGACAATGAGCAGTTCTTC. Its translation is CASSYRGGSDNEQFF.

This chain connects TRBV7-2 to TRBJ2-2, with 8 bases lining up with TRBD1. V trimming: 3 bases; J trimming: 7 bases; junction bases outside the gene matches: 7. CDR3 length: 15 amino acids. CDR1 is SGHTA and CDR2 is FQGNSA in the germline V gene. CDR3 in DNA: TGTGCCAGCAGCTTGGTTCAGGGGGCCGGCGGGGAGCTGTTTTTT. Protein sequence: CASSLVQGAGGELFF.

This clonotype occurred a few times. The chain is built from TRBV29-1 and TRBJ1-2; D is possibly TRBD1 (5 bases). V was clipped by 4 bases and J by 6 bases, with 9 bases between them. The germline V gene has CDR1 SQVTM and CDR2 ANQGSEA. The CDR3 is 11 amino acids. CDR3: CSVVAQDGYTF. The CDR3 nucleotides are TGCAGCGTTGTGGCACAGGATGGCTACACCTTC.

This clonotype was seen a few times. V and J are TRBV7-2 and TRBJ2-3; a weak D match, TRBD2 (5 bases). This CDR3 contains 14 residues. The V gene's germline CDR1 is SGHTA and CDR2 FQGNSA. The V gene lost 2 bases and the J gene lost 0 bases, with 6 bases spanning the gap. The CDR3: CASSLTRSTDTQYF. Written as DNA, the CDR3 is TGTGCCAGCAGCTTAACTAGGAGCACAGATACGCAGTATTTT.

The rearrangement links TRBV5-6 to TRBJ2-2; D unresolved. The CDR3 runs to 14 residues. The V end lost 2 bases, the J end lost 9 bases, and 14 bases lay between the germline ends. CDR1 and CDR2 from the germline V gene are SGHDT and YYEEEE. CDR3 loop: CASSFIRNGRELFF. CDR3 DNA sequence: TGTGCCAGCAGCTTCATTAGAAATGGCCGGGAGCTGTTTTTT.

This clonotype has more than one count but fewer than ten. The chain has TRBV4-1 and TRBJ1-3, with D uncertain. The CDR3 spans 12 residues. The V gene lost 3 bases and the J gene lost 11 bases, with 11 bases spanning the gap. Germline V CDR1 and CDR2: MGHRA, YSYEKL. The CDR3 nucleotides are TGCGCCAGCAGCCATTCATCAGCCGCCATATATTTT. Its protein product is CASSHSSAAIYF.

In its sample, this clonotype was seen a few times. V gene TRBV6-5 combines with J gene TRBJ2-5; weak D call: TRBD2 (5 bases). The CDR3 has 15 residues. V shed 9 bases and J shed 2 bases, with 19 bases lying between them. Germline loops: CDR1 MNHEY, CDR2 SVGAGI. The CDR3 is CASRASGTLQETQYF. Here the CDR3 DNA reads TGTGCCAGTCGAGCAAGCGGAACTCTACAAGAGACCCAGTACTTC.

V gene TRBV9 combines with J gene TRBJ2-1; maybe TRBD1 (6 bases). The CDR3 has 14 amino acids. Germline V lookup: CDR1 SGDLS, CDR2 YYNGEE. The ends were cut back, 3 bases at V and 10 bases at J, with 17 bases in the middle. DNA for the CDR3: TGTGCCAGCAGCGAGGGTCCACAGGGAAAGGAGCAGTTCTTC. Protein: CASSEGPQGKEQFF. Together with reference TRBV9 and TRBJ2-1, the CDR3 gives the full variable domain: DSGVTQTPKHLITATGQRVTLRCSPRSGDLSVYWYQQSLDQGLQFLIQYYNGEERAKGNILERFSAQQFPDLHSELNLSSLELGDSALYFCASSEGPQGKEQFFGPGTRLTVL.

The chain carries TRBV20-1 and TRBJ2-7, with D perhaps given as TRBD1 or TRBD2 (5 bases each). Germline V gene data show CDR1 as DFQATT and CDR2 as SNEGSKA (reference sequence). This CDR3 has 13 amino acids. CDR3 nucleotide sequence: TGCTCCCTGGGGGTCCCAGCCAAAGGCGAGCAGTACTTC. Residues: CSLGVPAKGEQYF.

This clonotype was picked up one time. The V gene is TRBV20-1, the J gene TRBJ2-7; TRBD1 matches at 7 bases. CDR1 and CDR2 (germline): DFQATT, SNEGSKA (reference sequence). V was clipped by 6 bases and J by 0 bases; unmatched bases: 8. CDR3 length: 14 residues. The CDR3 nucleotides are TGCAGTGCAAGAACAGGGGTCAGCTCCTACGAGCAGTACTTC. The encoded protein is CSARTGVSSYEQYF.

V and J are TRBV20-1 and TRBJ1-4, with 11 bases fitting TRBD1. The CDR3 has 15 residues. Losses at the gene ends were 3 bases for V and 8 bases for J; bases not matched to a gene: 8. CDR1 is DFQATT and CDR2 is SNEGSKA in the germline V gene (reference sequence). The CDR3 protein is CSASPTGTGGEKLFF. Here the CDR3 DNA reads TGCAGTGCTAGCCCCACCGGGACAGGGGGGGAAAAACTGTTTTTT.

The chain carries TRBV4-2 and TRBJ2-1; TRBD2 might be the D (5 bases). Germline lookup yields CDR1 LGHNA and CDR2 YNFKEQ. The CDR3 totals 14 residues. Trimming pared 0 bases from V and 5 bases from J, leaving 8 bases between. The CDR3 spells CASSQEAAHNEQFF. Written as DNA, the CDR3 is TGTGCCAGCAGCCAAGAAGCGGCTCACAATGAGCAGTTCTTC.

This clonotype appeared a few times. The chain uses TRBV28 and TRBJ2-4; TRBD2 aligns across 7 bases. The V gene's germline CDR1 is MDHEN and CDR2 SYDVKM. Trimming at V came to 5 bases and at J to 3 bases, leaving 7 bases not matched to a gene. The CDR3 runs 15 residues. Written as DNA, the CDR3 is TGTGCCAGCAGTCCCCCGGGGAGGGTCAAAAACATTCAGTACTTC. Its protein product is CASSPPGRVKNIQYF. Combining the CDR3 with reference TRBV28 and TRBJ2-4 gives the whole variable domain DVKVTQSSRYLVKRTGEKVFLECVQDMDHENMFWYRQDPGLGLRLIYFSYDVKMKEKGDIPEGYSVSREKKERFSLILESASTNQTSMYLCASSPPGRVKNIQYFGAGTRLSVL.

The chain joins TRBV9 to TRBJ2-1; 15 positions match TRBD2. Germline V gene sequence: CDR1 SGDLS, CDR2 YYNGEE. The CDR3 is made up of 17 amino acids. The V gene end was trimmed by 2 bases and the J gene end by 1 base; junction bases not matched to a gene: 1. The CDR3 region is CASSVGLAGGSYNEQFF. Written as DNA, the CDR3 is TGTGCCAGCAGCGTGGGACTAGCGGGAGGTTCCTACAATGAGCAGTTCTTC.

The chain joins TRBV20-1 to TRBJ2-5; 8 bases align to TRBD1. Trimming took 3 bases from V and 2 from J; bases not matched to a gene: 5. Germline loops: CDR1 DFQATT, CDR2 SNEGSKA (reference sequence). This CDR3 region has 14 residues. The CDR3 coding sequence is TGCAGTGCTAGGACAGGGGTTTTTCAAGAGACCCAGTACTTC. Translated: CSARTGVFQETQYF.

V usage is TRBV12-3 or TRBV12-4 and J usage is TRBJ2-1; TRBD2 matches at 14 bases. The CDR3 spans 13 residues. V trimming: 9 bases; J trimming: 10 bases; junction bases outside the gene matches: 5. The CDR3 spells CASKTSGGAEQFF. The CDR3 DNA reads TGTGCCAGTAAGACTAGCGGGGGGGCCGAGCAGTTCTTC.

This sequence joins TRBV4-1 and TRBJ2-1; TRBD2 aligns across 10 bases. The germline V gene encodes CDR1 MGHRA and CDR2 YSYEKL. V dropped 0 bases and J dropped 8; count of bases not matched to a gene: 13. The CDR3 extends over 18 amino acids. The CDR3 coding sequence is TGCGCCAGCAGCCAAGATAAAACCTTAGCGGGGGGTCGGTATGAGCAGTTCTTC. This gives the protein CASSQDKTLAGGRYEQFF.